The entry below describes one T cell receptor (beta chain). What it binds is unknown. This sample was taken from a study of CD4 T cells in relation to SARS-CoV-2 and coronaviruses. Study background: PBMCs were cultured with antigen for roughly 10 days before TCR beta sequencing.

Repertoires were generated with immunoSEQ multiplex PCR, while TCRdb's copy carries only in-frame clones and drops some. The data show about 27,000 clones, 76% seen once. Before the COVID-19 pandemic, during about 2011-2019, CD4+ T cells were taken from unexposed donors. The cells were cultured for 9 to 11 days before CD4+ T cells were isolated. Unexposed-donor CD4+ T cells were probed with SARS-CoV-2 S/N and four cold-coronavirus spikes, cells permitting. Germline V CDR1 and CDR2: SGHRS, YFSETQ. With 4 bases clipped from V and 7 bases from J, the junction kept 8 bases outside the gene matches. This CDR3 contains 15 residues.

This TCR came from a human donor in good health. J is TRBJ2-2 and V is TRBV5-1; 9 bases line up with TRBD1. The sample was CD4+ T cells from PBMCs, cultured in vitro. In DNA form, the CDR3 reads TGCGCCAGCAGCATAGGGACAGGGTCTAGCGGGGAGCTGTTTTTT. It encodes CASSIGTGSSGELFF. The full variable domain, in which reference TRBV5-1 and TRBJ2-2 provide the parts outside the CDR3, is KAGVTQTPRYLIKTRGQQVTLSCSPISGHRSVSWYQQTPGQGLQFLFEYFSETQRNKGNFPGRFSGRQFSNSRSEMNVSTLELGDSALYLCASSIGTGSSGELFFGEGSRLTVL.